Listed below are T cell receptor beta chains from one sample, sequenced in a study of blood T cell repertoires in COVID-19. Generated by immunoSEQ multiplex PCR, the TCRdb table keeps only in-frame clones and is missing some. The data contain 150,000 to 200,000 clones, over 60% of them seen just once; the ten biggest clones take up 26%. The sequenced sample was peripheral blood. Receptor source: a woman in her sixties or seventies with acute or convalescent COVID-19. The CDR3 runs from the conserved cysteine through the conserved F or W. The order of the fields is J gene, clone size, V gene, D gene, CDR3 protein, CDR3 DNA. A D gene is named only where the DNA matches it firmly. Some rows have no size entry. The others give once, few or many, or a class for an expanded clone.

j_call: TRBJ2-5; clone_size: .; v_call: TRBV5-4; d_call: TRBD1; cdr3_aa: CASSAGQAVETQYF; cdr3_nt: TGTGCCAGCAGCGCTGGACAGGCGGTGGAGACCCAGTACTTC
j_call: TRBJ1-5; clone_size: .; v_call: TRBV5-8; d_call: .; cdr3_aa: CASSLEMQGGRSNQPQHF; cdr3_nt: TGTGCCAGCAGCTTGGAGATGCAGGGCGGTAGGAGCAATCAGCCCCAGCATTTT
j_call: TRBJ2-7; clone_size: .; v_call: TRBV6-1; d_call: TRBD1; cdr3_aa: CASSEGSWTGSYEQYF; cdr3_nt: TGTGCCAGCAGTGAAGGGTCCTGGACAGGCTCCTACGAGCAGTACTTC
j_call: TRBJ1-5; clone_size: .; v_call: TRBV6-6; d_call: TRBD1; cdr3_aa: CASRAGTGNQPQHF; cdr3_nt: TGTGCCAGCAGAGCCGGGACAGGCAATCAGCCCCAGCATTTT
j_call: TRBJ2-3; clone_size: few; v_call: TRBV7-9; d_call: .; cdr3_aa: CASTFSGNTDTQYF; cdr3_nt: TGTGCCAGCACATTCAGCGGAAACACAGATACGCAGTATTTT
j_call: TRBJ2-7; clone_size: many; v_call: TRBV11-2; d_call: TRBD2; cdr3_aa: CASSLIQAGVGEQYF; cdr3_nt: TGTGCCAGCAGCTTAATTCAGGCGGGAGTGGGCGAGCAGTACTTC
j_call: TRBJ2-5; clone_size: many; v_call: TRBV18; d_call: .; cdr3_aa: CASSPSGEGETQYF; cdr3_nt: TGTGCCAGCTCACCGTCGGGGGAAGGAGAGACCCAGTACTTC
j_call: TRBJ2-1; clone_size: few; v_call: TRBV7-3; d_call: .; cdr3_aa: CASSLTGAYYNEQFF; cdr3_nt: TGTGCCAGCAGCTTAACAGGGGCCTACTACAATGAGCAGTTCTTC
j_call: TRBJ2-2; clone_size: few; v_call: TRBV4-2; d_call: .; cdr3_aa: CASSLDSSLAGELFF; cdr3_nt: TGTGCCAGCAGCCTCGACAGTTCCCTTGCCGGGGAGCTGTTTTTT
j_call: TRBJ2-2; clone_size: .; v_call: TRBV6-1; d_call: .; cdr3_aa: CASSETNTGELFF; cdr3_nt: TGTGCCAGCAGTGAAACAAACACCGGGGAGCTGTTTTTT
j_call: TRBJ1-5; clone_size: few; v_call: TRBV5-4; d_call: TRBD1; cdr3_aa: CASSQDRGTGQPQHF; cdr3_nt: TGTGCCAGCAGCCAGGACAGGGGAACGGGGCAGCCCCAGCATTTT
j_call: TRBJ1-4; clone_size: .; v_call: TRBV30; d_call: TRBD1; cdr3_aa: CAWSVQGWDGKLFF; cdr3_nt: TGTGCCTGGAGTGTACAGGGGTGGGATGGAAAACTGTTTTTT
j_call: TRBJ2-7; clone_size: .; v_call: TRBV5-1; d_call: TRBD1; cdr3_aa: CASSLGDTGGGEQYF; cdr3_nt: TGCGCCAGCAGCTTGGGTGATACAGGGGGCGGCGAGCAGTACTTC
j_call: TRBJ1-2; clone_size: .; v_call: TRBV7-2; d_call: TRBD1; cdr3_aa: CASSTRTGGNYGYTF; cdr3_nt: TGTGCCAGCAGCACCAGGACAGGGGGTAACTATGGCTACACCTTC
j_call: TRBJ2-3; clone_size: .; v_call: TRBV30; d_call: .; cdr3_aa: CAWSVVSGSTDTQYF; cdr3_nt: TGTGCCTGGAGTGTCGTAAGCGGGAGCACAGATACGCAGTATTTT
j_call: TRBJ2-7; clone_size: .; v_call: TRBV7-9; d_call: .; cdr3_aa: CASSLEGRHAYF; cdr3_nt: TGTGCCAGCAGCTTAGAAGGGAGGCATGCGTACTTC
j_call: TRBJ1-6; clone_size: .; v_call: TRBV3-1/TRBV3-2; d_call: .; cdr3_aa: CASSQTDRNSPLHF; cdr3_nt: TGTGCCAGCAGCCAAACTGACAGGAATTCACCCCTCCACTTT
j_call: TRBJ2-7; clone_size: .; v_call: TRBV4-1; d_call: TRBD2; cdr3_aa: CASSRTSGEAYEQYF; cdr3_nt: TGCGCCAGCAGCCGTACTAGCGGGGAAGCCTACGAGCAGTACTTC